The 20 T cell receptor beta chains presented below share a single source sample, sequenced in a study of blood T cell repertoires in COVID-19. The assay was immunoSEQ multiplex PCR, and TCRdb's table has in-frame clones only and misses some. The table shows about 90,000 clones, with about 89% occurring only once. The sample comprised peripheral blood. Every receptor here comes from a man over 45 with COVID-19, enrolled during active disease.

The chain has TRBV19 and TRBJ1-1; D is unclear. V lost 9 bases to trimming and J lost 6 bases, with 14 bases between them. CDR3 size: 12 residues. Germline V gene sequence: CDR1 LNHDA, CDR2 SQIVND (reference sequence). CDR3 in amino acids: CASLGVVPEAFF. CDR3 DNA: TGTGCCAGCTTAGGAGTCGTTCCTGAAGCTTTCTTT.

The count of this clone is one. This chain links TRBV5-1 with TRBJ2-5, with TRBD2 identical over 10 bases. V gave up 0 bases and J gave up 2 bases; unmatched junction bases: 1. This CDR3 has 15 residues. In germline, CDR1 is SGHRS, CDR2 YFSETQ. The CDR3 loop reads CASSLASGGQETQYF. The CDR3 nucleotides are TGCGCCAGCAGCTTGGCTAGCGGGGGACAAGAGACCCAGTACTTC.

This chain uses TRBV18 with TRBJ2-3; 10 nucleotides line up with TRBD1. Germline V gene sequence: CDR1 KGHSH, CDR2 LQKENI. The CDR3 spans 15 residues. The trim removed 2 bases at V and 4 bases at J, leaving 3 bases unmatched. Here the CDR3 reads CASSPDRGRSDTQYF. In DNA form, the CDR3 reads TGTGCCAGCTCACCAGACAGGGGGCGTTCAGATACGCAGTATTTT.

The chain's CDR3 is CATSDSRTARGEKLFF. The CDR3 region has the DNA TGTGCCACCAGTGATTCCAGGACGGCCCGGGGGGAAAAACTGTTTTTT. The chain recombines TRBV24-1 with TRBJ1-4; weak D call: TRBD1 (5 bases). CDR1 is KGHDR and CDR2 is SFDVKD in the germline V gene. CDR3 length equals 16 residues. The germline V and J ends were trimmed by 2 bases and 8 bases, with 17 bases remaining between them.

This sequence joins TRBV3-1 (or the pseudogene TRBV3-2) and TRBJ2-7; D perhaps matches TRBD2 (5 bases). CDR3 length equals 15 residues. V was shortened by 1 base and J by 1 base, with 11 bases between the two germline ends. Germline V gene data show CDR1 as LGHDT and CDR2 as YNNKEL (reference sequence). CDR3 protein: CASSQAASSSYEQYF. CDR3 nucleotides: TGTGCCAGCAGCCAAGCTGCTAGCTCTTCCTACGAGCAGTACTTC.

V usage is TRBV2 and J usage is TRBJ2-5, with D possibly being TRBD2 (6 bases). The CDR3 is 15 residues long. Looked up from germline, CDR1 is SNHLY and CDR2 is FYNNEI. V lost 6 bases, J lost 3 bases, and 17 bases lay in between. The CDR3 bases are TGTGCCAGCAGGAGGGACTTTCGGGGAGAAGAGACCCAGTACTTC. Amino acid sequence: CASRRDFRGEETQYF.

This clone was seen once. The CDR3 reads CASSTSGDSNQPQHF. The CDR3 nucleotides are TGCGCCAGCAGCACCTCGGGGGATAGCAATCAGCCCCAGCATTTT. The chain links TRBV5-1 to TRBJ1-5, with D possibly TRBD1 on 5 matching bases. The V end lost 4 bases, the J end lost 0 bases, and 11 bases lay between the germline ends. This CDR3 has 15 amino acids. Germline V gene data show CDR1 as SGHRS and CDR2 as YFSETQ. Full variable domain (outside the CDR3, taken from reference TRBV5-1 and TRBJ1-5): KAGVTQTPRYLIKTRGQQVTLSCSPISGHRSVSWYQQTPGQGLQFLFEYFSETQRNKGNFPGRFSGRQFSNSRSEMNVSTLELGDSALYLCASSTSGDSNQPQHFGDGTRLSIL.

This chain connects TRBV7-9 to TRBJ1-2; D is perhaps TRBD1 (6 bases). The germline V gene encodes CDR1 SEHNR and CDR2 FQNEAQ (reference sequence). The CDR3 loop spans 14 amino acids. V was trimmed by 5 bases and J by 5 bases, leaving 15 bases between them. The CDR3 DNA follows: TGTGCCAGCAGCAATTACAGGGTAACGTATGGCTACACCTTC. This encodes CASSNYRVTYGYTF. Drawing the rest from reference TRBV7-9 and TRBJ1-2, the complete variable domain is DTGVSQNPRHKITKRGQNVTFRCDPISEHNRLYWYRQTLGQGPEFLTYFQNEAQLEKSRLLSDRFSAERPKGSFSTLEIQRTEQGDSAMYLCASSNYRVTYGYTFGSGTRLTVV.

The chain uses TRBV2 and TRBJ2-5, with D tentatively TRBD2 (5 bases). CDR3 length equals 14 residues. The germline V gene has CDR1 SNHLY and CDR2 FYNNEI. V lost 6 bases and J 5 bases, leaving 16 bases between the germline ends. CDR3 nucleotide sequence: TGTGCCAGCAGACGGACTTTGAGGCAGGAGACCCAGTACTTC. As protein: CASRRTLRQETQYF.

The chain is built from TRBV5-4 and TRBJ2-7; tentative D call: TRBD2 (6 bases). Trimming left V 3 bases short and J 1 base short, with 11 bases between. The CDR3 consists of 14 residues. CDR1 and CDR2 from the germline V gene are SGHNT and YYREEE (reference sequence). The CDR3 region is CASSWGGVSYEQYF. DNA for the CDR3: TGTGCCAGCAGCTGGGGCGGGGTATCCTACGAGCAGTACTTC. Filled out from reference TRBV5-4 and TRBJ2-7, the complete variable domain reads ETGVTQSPTHLIKTRGQQVTLRCSSQSGHNTVSWYQQALGQGPQFIFQYYREEENGRGNFPPRFSGLQFPNYSSELNVNALELDDSALYLCASSWGGVSYEQYFGPGTRLTVT.

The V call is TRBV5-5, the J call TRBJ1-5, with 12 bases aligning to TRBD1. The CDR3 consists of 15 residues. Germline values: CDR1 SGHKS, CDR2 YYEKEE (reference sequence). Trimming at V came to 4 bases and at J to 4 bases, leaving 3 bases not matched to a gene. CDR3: CASSGTGGSNQPQHF. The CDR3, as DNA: TGTGCCAGCAGCGGGACAGGGGGCTCGAATCAGCCCCAGCATTTT.

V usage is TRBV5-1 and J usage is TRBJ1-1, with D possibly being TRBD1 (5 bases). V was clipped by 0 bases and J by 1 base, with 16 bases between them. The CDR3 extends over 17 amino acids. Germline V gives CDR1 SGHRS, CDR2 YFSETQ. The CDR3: CASSLGFSGPGNTEAFF. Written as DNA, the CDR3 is TGCGCCAGCAGCTTGGGCTTCTCAGGGCCTGGGAACACTGAAGCTTTCTTT.

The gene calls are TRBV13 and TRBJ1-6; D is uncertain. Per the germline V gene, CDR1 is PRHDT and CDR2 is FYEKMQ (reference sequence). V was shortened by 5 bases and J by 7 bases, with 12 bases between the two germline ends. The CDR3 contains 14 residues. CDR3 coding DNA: TGTGCCAGCAGCCCCGGACTGAAGAATTCACCCCTCCACTTT. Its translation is CASSPGLKNSPLHF.

The CDR3 spells CASSFLTGANTEAFF. The CDR3 DNA reads as TGTGCCAGCAGCTTCCTGACAGGAGCGAACACTGAAGCTTTCTTT. The chain carries TRBV7-2 and TRBJ1-1, with D perhaps matching TRBD1 (6 bases). V lost 3 bases and J 1 base, leaving 12 bases between the germline ends. Germline V lookup: CDR1 SGHTA, CDR2 FQGNSA. CDR3 length: 15 amino acids.

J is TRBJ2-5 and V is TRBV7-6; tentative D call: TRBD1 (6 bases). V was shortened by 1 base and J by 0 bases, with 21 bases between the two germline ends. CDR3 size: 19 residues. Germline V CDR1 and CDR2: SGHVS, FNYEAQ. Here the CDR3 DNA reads TGTGCCAGCAGCTTAGTCCCCCCCGCGGCAGGGGCTAACCAAGAGACCCAGTACTTC. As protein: CASSLVPPAAGANQETQYF.

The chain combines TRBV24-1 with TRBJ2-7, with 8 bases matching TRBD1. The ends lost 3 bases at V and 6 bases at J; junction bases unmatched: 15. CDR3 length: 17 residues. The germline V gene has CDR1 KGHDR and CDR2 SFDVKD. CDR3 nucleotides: TGTGCCACCAGTGATAGTATGTCCGGACAGGGTCTGAGCGAGCAGTACTTC. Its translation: CATSDSMSGQGLSEQYF.

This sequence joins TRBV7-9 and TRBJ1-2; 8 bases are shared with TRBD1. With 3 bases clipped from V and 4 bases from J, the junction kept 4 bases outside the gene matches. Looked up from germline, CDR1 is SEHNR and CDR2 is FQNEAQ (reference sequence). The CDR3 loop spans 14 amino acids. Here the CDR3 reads CASSFGTGTYGYTF. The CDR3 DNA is TGTGCCAGCAGCTTCGGGACAGGTACCTATGGCTACACCTTC.

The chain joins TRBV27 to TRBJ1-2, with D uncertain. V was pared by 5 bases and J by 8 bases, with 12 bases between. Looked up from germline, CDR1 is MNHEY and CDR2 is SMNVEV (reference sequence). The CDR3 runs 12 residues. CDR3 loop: CASSEGIGGYTF. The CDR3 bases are TGTGCCAGCAGTGAGGGAATTGGGGGCTACACCTTC.

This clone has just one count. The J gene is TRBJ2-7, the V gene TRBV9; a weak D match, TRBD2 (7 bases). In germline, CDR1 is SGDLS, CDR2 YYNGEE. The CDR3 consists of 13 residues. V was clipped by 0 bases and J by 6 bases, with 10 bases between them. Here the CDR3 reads CASSVGGGPEQYF. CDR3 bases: TGTGCCAGCAGCGTAGGGGGGGGCCCCGAGCAGTACTTC. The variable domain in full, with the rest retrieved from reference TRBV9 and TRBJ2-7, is DSGVTQTPKHLITATGQRVTLRCSPRSGDLSVYWYQQSLDQGLQFLIQYYNGEERAKGNILERFSAQQFPDLHSELNLSSLELGDSALYFCASSVGGGPEQYFGPGTRLTVT.

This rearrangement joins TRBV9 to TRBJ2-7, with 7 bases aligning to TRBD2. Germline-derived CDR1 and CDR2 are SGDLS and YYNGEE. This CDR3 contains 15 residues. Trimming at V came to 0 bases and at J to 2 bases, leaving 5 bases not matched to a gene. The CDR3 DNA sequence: TGTGCCAGCAGCGTAGGGGGAGGGACCGCCTACGAGCAGTACTTC. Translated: CASSVGGGTAYEQYF.